This TCR beta chain was retrieved from a study of blood T cell repertoires in COVID-19. Study-level background: Sample material is recorded as cDNA or gDNA derived from T cells, B-cell-depleted T cells, or PBMCs.

This clone showed up just a few times. TCRdb's table, derived via immunoSEQ multiplex PCR, lists solely in-frame clones and lacks some. The data hold 150,000 to 200,000 clones, with over 75% observed a single time. Trimming removed 1 base from V and 6 bases from J; junction bases left unmatched: 5. Germline V gives CDR1 LGHDT, CDR2 YNNKEL (reference sequence). There are 16 residues in the CDR3. This chain joins TRBV3-1 (or the pseudogene TRBV3-2) and TRBJ1-5; 11 positions agree with TRBD1. Sequencing was carried out using PBMCs or T cells enriched from blood (not recorded which). The sequence was obtained from a human donor with acute COVID-19. The donor label of this sample is uncertain. The CDR3 region has the DNA TGTGCCAGCAGCCAAGCGGGACAGGGGGGGAGTCAGCCCCAGCATTTT. As protein: CASSQAGQGGSQPQHF.